Below are 32 T cell receptor beta chains sequenced from a single sample in a study of vaccination and CD4 T cells after COVID-19. With the Oncomine TCR Beta short-read assay, DNA from cultured CD4+ T cells was sequenced. From the PCR reads, TCRdb called clonotypes with MiXCR, one entry per CDR3 protein. Among fewer than 12,000 distinct CDR3 sequences listed, approximately 41% were seen once. No cognate antigen is known for these TCRs. Noted treatment: roughly ten-day PBMC culture with coronavirus spike peptide pools or control peptides (ViraFEST assay). Material for sequencing was CD4+ T cells from blood, cultured in vitro. The receptors stem from a human donor who had recovered from COVID-19.

As DNA, the CDR3 is TGTGCCAGCAGATCACCCCTACAGGGCGCCTATGGCTACACCTTC. This codes for CASRSPLQGAYGYTF. V is TRBV27 and J is TRBJ1-2; TRBD1 might be the D (6 bases). The CDR3 sequence is 15 residues long. V lost 6 bases and J 4 bases, leaving 18 bases between the germline ends. In germline, CDR1 is MNHEY, CDR2 SMNVEV (reference sequence).

This clonotype is medium-sized. The chain links TRBV5-6 to TRBJ2-5; no reliable D call. The germline V and J ends were trimmed by 0 bases and 4 bases, with 13 bases remaining between them. Per the germline V gene, CDR1 is SGHDT and CDR2 is YYEEEE. The length of the CDR3 is 15 residues. The CDR3 DNA sequence: TGTGCCAGCAGCTTGGTAGGGAAACCGGGAGAGACCCAGTACTTC. It yields the protein CASSLVGKPGETQYF.

The chain is built from TRBV29-1 and TRBJ1-1; no clear D gene. The CDR3 is 12 residues long. Germline CDR1 is SQVTM and CDR2 is ANQGSEA. The V end was cut by 4 bases, the J end by 0 bases, with 6 bases between. The CDR3 is CSVVGVNTEAFF. The CDR3 region has the DNA TGCAGCGTTGTTGGGGTGAACACTGAAGCTTTCTTT.

The rearrangement joins TRBV12-3 or TRBV12-4 to TRBJ1-1; TRBD1 agrees at 8 bases. This CDR3 is 15 amino acids long. Trimming cost V 6 bases and J 4 bases; bases outside gene matches: 10. The chain's CDR3 is CASSRRQGKGTEAFF. The CDR3 DNA sequence: TGTGCCAGCAGCCGTCGACAGGGGAAGGGCACTGAAGCTTTCTTT.

The rearrangement links TRBV6-1 to TRBJ2-6; the match to TRBD2 covers 9 bases. The CDR3 runs 17 residues. Germline V gene sequence: CDR1 MNHNS, CDR2 SASEGT. V lost 6 bases to trimming and J lost 0 bases; unmatched junction nucleotides: 6. CDR3 protein: CASRPTSGHSGANVLTF. The DNA of the CDR3 is TGTGCCAGCAGGCCGACTAGCGGCCACTCTGGGGCCAACGTCCTGACTTTC.

The chain uses TRBV5-1 and TRBJ2-6, with D unresolved. V lost 1 base to trimming and J lost 0 bases, with 5 bases between them. Germline CDR1 is SGHRS and CDR2 is YFSETQ. This CDR3 spans 15 amino acids. This CDR3 is CASSLRVSGANVLTF. The CDR3 DNA follows: TGCGCCAGCAGCTTGCGAGTCTCTGGGGCCAACGTCCTGACTTTC.

This chain uses TRBV30 with TRBJ2-7; no firm D call. The CDR3 is made up of 16 amino acids. Trimming cost V 1 base and J 2 bases, with 18 bases left between them. CDR1 and CDR2 from the germline V gene are GTSNPN and SVGIG (reference sequence). The CDR3 here is CAWSEGPVGLPYEQYF. The CDR3 nucleotides are TGTGCCTGGAGTGAAGGACCCGTGGGCCTCCCCTACGAGCAGTACTTC.

This clonotype was recorded a few times. The rearrangement links TRBV7-2 to TRBJ2-5, with 7 bases identical to TRBD1. The J segment lost 2 bases and the V segment lost 5 bases, leaving 8 bases of the junction unmatched. CDR3 size: 15 residues. CDR1 is SGHTA and CDR2 is FQGNSA in the germline V gene. CDR3 sequence: CASSPGTVSQETQYF. Written as DNA, the CDR3 is TGTGCCAGCAGCCCGGGGACAGTTTCTCAAGAGACCCAGTACTTC. Looking up the rest from reference TRBV7-2 and TRBJ2-5 gives the full variable domain: GAGVSQSPSNKVTEKGKDVELRCDPISGHTALYWYRQSLGQGLEFLIYFQGNSAPDKSGLPSDRFSAERTGGSVSTLTIQRTQQEDSAVYLCASSPGTVSQETQYFGPGTRLLVL.

The chain recombines TRBV7-2 with TRBJ1-1; possible D gene TRBD1, 5 bases. This CDR3 spans 19 amino acids. Per germline, CDR1 SGHTA and CDR2 FQGNSA. The V and J ends lost 0 bases and 2 bases respectively, with 22 bases between them. The CDR3 coding sequence is TGTGCCAGCAGCTTAGCCATTACAGGTCGCCTTCTTCCTAACACTGAAGCTTTCTTT. It specifies CASSLAITGRLLPNTEAFF.

CDR3 sequence: CASNRMGNSPLHF. As DNA, the CDR3 is TGTGCCAGCAACCGTATGGGCAATTCACCCCTCCACTTT. V and J are TRBV5-4 and TRBJ1-6; the D is unclear. The V and J ends lost 6 bases and 7 bases respectively, with 11 bases between them. CDR3 length: 13 residues. Looked up from germline, CDR1 is SGHNT and CDR2 is YYREEE (reference sequence).

V gene TRBV6-2 or TRBV6-3 combines with J gene TRBJ1-1; the match to TRBD1 covers 7 bases. Germline loops: CDR1 MNHEY, CDR2 SVGEGT. CDR3 length equals 17 residues. The V gene end was trimmed by 6 bases and the J gene end by 0 bases; junction bases not matched to a gene: 13. The CDR3 loop reads CASSQNRGQIMNTEAFF. CDR3 in DNA: TGTGCCAGCAGCCAAAATCGGGGACAGATAATGAACACTGAAGCTTTCTTT.

Of note for this clonotype: A much larger clone lies one base from this, so it may be a read error. The chain recombines TRBV5-1 with TRBJ1-2, with D perhaps matching TRBD1 (5 bases). CDR1 and CDR2 from the germline V gene are SGHRS and YFSETQ. The CDR3 contains 14 residues. The CDR3, as DNA: TGCGTCAGCAGCTTGCAATCAGGGATGGGGGGCTACACCTTC. Amino acids: CVSSLQSGMGGYTF.

The table lists this clonotype with a few counts. The V call is TRBV11-3, the J call TRBJ2-7; possible D gene TRBD1, 6 bases. This CDR3 is 14 amino acids long. Germline CDR1 reads SGHNT; CDR2 reads YENEEA. V was cut by 1 base and J by 3 bases, with 10 bases left in between. The CDR3 sequence: CASSLVGTSYEQYF. The CDR3 bases are TGTGCCAGCAGCTTAGTGGGGACAAGCTACGAGCAGTACTTC.

This clonotype was observed a handful of times. The germline gene is not matched at one end of the junction; a read error may be the cause. The chain joins TRBV2 to TRBJ1-5, with D possibly being TRBD1 (5 bases). CDR1 is SNHLY and CDR2 is FYNNEI in the germline V gene. The CDR3 is 14 residues long. CDR3 nucleotides: TGTGCCAGCAGGGAAGGAGGGGTAAGTCAGCCCCAGCATTTT. Amino acids: CASREGGVSQPQHF.

In its sample, this clonotype was seen a few times. This chain connects TRBV15 to TRBJ2-1; 10 bases match TRBD1. The length of the CDR3 is 15 residues. Trimming cost V 7 bases and J 4 bases; bases outside gene matches: 7. CDR1 and CDR2 from the germline V gene are LNHNV and YYDKDF (reference sequence). The CDR3 coding sequence is TGTGCCACCACTTCCGGGACAGGGGTATACAATGAGCAGTTCTTC. Translating it yields CATTSGTGVYNEQFF.

This clonotype was seen a few times. The J gene is TRBJ2-5, the V gene TRBV2, with 8 bases fitting TRBD1. Germline assignment: CDR1 SNHLY and CDR2 FYNNEI. V lost 6 bases, J lost 5 bases, and 8 bases stayed unmatched. The CDR3 extends over 14 amino acids. The CDR3 sequence: CASRLTGAGETQYF. CDR3 DNA sequence: TGTGCCAGCAGGTTGACAGGGGCGGGGGAGACCCAGTACTTC.

The genes are TRBV27 and TRBJ2-7, with a weak D call TRBD1 (6 bases). The CDR3 is 13 residues long. Germline V gives CDR1 MNHEY, CDR2 SMNVEV (reference sequence). The V gene lost 5 bases and the J gene lost 4 bases, with 12 bases spanning the gap. As DNA, the CDR3 is TGTGCCAGCAGTATACTACAGGGATACGAGCAGTACTTC. Its protein product is CASSILQGYEQYF.

This clonotype was detected only a few times. The genes are TRBV6-1 and TRBJ1-5; D is unclear. The CDR3 is 15 amino acids. Germline assignment: CDR1 MNHNS and CDR2 SASEGT. V dropped 1 base and J dropped 2 bases, with 9 bases sitting between them. CDR3 amino acids: CASSEEGWGNQPQHF. The CDR3 coding sequence is TGTGCCAGCAGTGAAGAAGGGTGGGGCAATCAGCCCCAGCATTTT.

CDR3 sequence reads: CASSQGAGGNTIYF. DNA of the CDR3: TGTGCCAGCAGCCAAGGTGCAGGGGGAAACACCATATATTTT. This chain links TRBV14 with TRBJ1-3, with D perhaps matching TRBD1 (5 bases). Germline CDR1 reads SGHDN; CDR2 reads FVKESK. The CDR3 has 14 amino acids. The V gene lost 1 base and the J gene lost 4 bases, with 8 bases spanning the gap.

The count of this clonotype is one. The chain couples TRBV30 to TRBJ1-6; maybe TRBD1 (6 bases). The CDR3 runs to 15 residues. V shed 0 bases and J shed 9 bases, with 15 bases lying between them. Germline assignment: CDR1 GTSNPN and CDR2 SVGIG (reference sequence). The CDR3 nucleotides are TGTGCCTGGAGTGTAAGCGGAGGGGGTCGTTCACCCCTCCACTTT. Translation: CAWSVSGGGRSPLHF.

J is TRBJ1-5 and V is TRBV4-1, with D hard to call. V gave up 2 bases and J gave up 5 bases, with 16 bases separating them. This CDR3 comprises 16 residues. Germline assignment: CDR1 MGHRA and CDR2 YSYEKL. The CDR3 reads CASSQQAGRKDQPQHF. The CDR3 nucleotides are TGCGCCAGCAGCCAACAGGCAGGACGGAAGGATCAGCCCCAGCATTTT.

The rearrangement links TRBV6-1 to TRBJ1-1, with D perhaps TRBD1 (6 bases). The CDR3 sequence is 15 residues long. Trimming pared 9 bases from V and 4 bases from J, leaving 21 bases between. CDR1 and CDR2 from the germline V gene are MNHNS and SASEGT. The CDR3, as DNA: TGTGCCAGTATCCGGGGAGGGGGTATGGGCACTGAAGCTTTCTTT. Translating gives CASIRGGGMGTEAFF.

The chain is built from TRBV7-9 and TRBJ1-2; unclear D gene. V was trimmed by 5 bases and J by 0 bases, leaving 13 bases between them. Germline-derived CDR1 and CDR2 are SEHNR and FQNEAQ (reference sequence). There are 15 residues in the CDR3. For the CDR3, the DNA is TGTGCCAGCAGCACGTACAGAGGAGCTAACTATGGCTACACCTTC. Protein product: CASSTYRGANYGYTF. The variable domain in full, completed from reference TRBV7-9 and TRBJ1-2, reads DTGVSQNPRHKITKRGQNVTFRCDPISEHNRLYWYRQTLGQGPEFLTYFQNEAQLEKSRLLSDRFSAERPKGSFSTLEIQRTEQGDSAMYLCASSTYRGANYGYTFGSGTRLTVV.

This clonotype has more than one count but fewer than ten. The chain employs TRBV19 and TRBJ2-3, with TRBD1 matching 8 bases. The CDR3 extends over 14 amino acids. Trimming removed 6 bases from V and 14 bases from J; junction bases left unmatched: 16. Germline assignment: CDR1 LNHDA and CDR2 SQIVND (reference sequence). The CDR3 protein is CASRSGAGGKFLYF. The CDR3 DNA sequence: TGTGCCAGTAGGTCTGGGGCAGGGGGCAAGTTCTTGTATTTT.

A single count supports this clonotype. CDR3 in DNA: TGTGCCATCAGAAGGGCAGGGACGCCTGAAGCTTTCTTT. This sequence encodes CAIRRAGTPEAFF. The chain carries TRBV10-3 and TRBJ1-1; D might be TRBD1 (5 bases). Germline V gene data show CDR1 as ENHRY and CDR2 as SYGVKD. The CDR3 runs to 13 residues. Trimming stripped 6 bases from V and 6 bases from J, with 14 bases between.

This clonotype turned up a few times. The V and J genes are TRBV20-1 and TRBJ2-7, with 8 positions matching TRBD1. V lost 6 bases, J lost 2 bases, and 9 bases stayed unmatched. Germline V gives CDR1 DFQATT, CDR2 SNEGSKA (reference sequence). The CDR3 loop spans 14 amino acids. The CDR3 loop is CSATTGGLTYEQYF. DNA of the CDR3: TGCAGTGCCACAACAGGGGGACTTACCTACGAGCAGTACTTC.

The sample holds one count of this clonotype. The chain recombines TRBV20-1 with TRBJ2-1; 9 bases match TRBD1. J lost 1 base, V lost 0 bases, and 4 bases had no gene match. The CDR3 has 16 amino acids. Looked up from germline, CDR1 is DFQATT and CDR2 is SNEGSKA (reference sequence). CDR3 residues: CSARDGTGKSYNEQFF. In nucleotides, the CDR3 is TGCAGTGCTAGAGATGGGACAGGGAAATCCTACAATGAGCAGTTCTTC.

This rearrangement joins TRBV30 to TRBJ1-2; D unresolved. Germline CDR1 reads GTSNPN; CDR2 reads SVGIG (reference sequence). The V end was cut by 0 bases, the J end by 8 bases, with 10 bases between. The CDR3 contains 12 residues. The CDR3 region has the DNA TGTGCCTGGAGTGTAACCCGCGGGGGCTACACCTTC. Translating gives CAWSVTRGGYTF.

The chain links TRBV7-9 to TRBJ2-6; 7 bases match TRBD1. The CDR3 contains 20 residues. Germline V CDR1 and CDR2: SEHNR, FQNEAQ (reference sequence). V trimming: 5 bases; J trimming: 0 bases; junction bases outside the gene matches: 16. CDR3 coding DNA: TGTGCCAGCAGCAGACACGGCAGGGGGTTGTTCCCCTCTGGGGCCAACGTCCTGACTTTC. It is translated as CASSRHGRGLFPSGANVLTF.

The V and J genes are TRBV20-1 and TRBJ2-7, with TRBD1 matching 10 bases. Germline V lookup: CDR1 DFQATT, CDR2 SNEGSKA (reference sequence). J lost 5 bases, V lost 8 bases, and 9 bases had no gene match. CDR3 length: 13 amino acids. CDR3 DNA: TGCAGTCTGTGGGGACAGGGGATGAACGAGCAGTACTTC. The encoded protein is CSLWGQGMNEQYF.

The chain carries TRBV2 and TRBJ1-2; no reliable D call. Germline-derived CDR1 and CDR2 are SNHLY and FYNNEI. The CDR3 has 14 amino acids. Trimming left V 3 bases short and J 0 bases short, with 8 bases between. CDR3 nucleotides: TGTGCCAGCAGTGACTCGTTAGCTAACTATGGCTACACCTTC. Translated, it gives CASSDSLANYGYTF. The variable domain in full, with the rest retrieved from reference TRBV2 and TRBJ1-2, is EPEVTQTPSHQVTQMGQEVILRCVPISNHLYFYWYRQILGQKVEFLVSFYNNEISEKSEIFDDQFSVERPDGSNFTLKIRSTKLEDSAMYFCASSDSLANYGYTFGSGTRLTVV.

This clonotype has just a few counts. This chain joins TRBV6-1 and TRBJ1-5; D call uncertain. CDR1 and CDR2 (germline): MNHNS, SASEGT. The CDR3 loop spans 16 amino acids. The V end lost 4 bases, the J end lost 1 base, and 14 bases lay between the germline ends. The CDR3 DNA follows: TGTGCCAGCAGTGCCGTGCGGTCGGAAAGCAATCAGCCCCAGCATTTT. This translates into CASSAVRSESNQPQHF.